In its sample, the clone carrying this TCR beta chain was seen many times. TCRdb re-derived calls from the 5' RACE reads in MiXCR, one entry per CDR3 protein. The sample yields 250,000 to 300,000 distinct CDR3 sequences, 7.5% to 9.5% seen once. The CDR3 runs 17 residues. Germline values: CDR1 WSHSY, CDR2 SAAADI. Trimming stripped 6 bases from V and 1 base from J, with 19 bases between. This specimen belongs to a study of identical twins. These same records also appear under a second study, on yellow fever vaccine responses in identical twins.

Sequencing was done on a sample of CD8+ T cells sorted from blood. This chain joins TRBV10-2 and TRBJ2-1, with D perhaps matching TRBD1 (5 bases). The sequence was collected from a woman aged 18-30 years in good health. The CDR3 region has the DNA TGCGCCAGCAGCGATGCCGGACACCCATCTTCCTACAATGAGCAGTTCTTC. Encoded protein: CASSDAGHPSSYNEQFF.